This T cell receptor (beta chain) was identified during a study of T cell changes during pregnancy in multiple sclerosis (dated by TCRdb to about 2019). In the study overall: The study looked at changes in the T cell repertoire across pregnancy in women with multiple sclerosis.

Receptor amplification or capture employed the immunoSEQ multiplex PCR assay. As stored in TCRdb, this immuneACCESS dataset retains in-frame rearrangements with V and J assigned. A fraction of the clones does not appear; measured against another copy, unresolved V genes explain less than half of the discrepancy, and the remainder lacks a known reason. A total of about 67,000 clones appear in this sample, about nine tenths of them only once. Over 1.3% of the sample comes from the top ten. Including cysteine and phenylalanine, the CDR3 has 14 amino acids. The DNA shown is the 42-base CDR3, in frame from base 1. The germline V gene provides CDR1 SGHRS and CDR2 YFSETQ. Germline trimming amounts to 2 bases on V and 6 bases on J, with 7 as the count of junction bases outside the gene matches. A word on this clone: Its antigen has not been determined. The sample holds no much larger clone one base away, and base qualities are not on file.

The source is a female donor with multiple sclerosis, enrolled in a pregnancy study. The input for sequencing was peripheral blood, taken in the second trimester of pregnancy. The chain uses TRBV5-1 and TRBJ1-2, with 7 bases matching TRBD1. The bases read TGCGCCAGCAGCTTAGATCCCACAGGGGATGGCTACACCTTC. Its coded protein is CASSLDPTGDGYTF. This CDR3, with the reference TRBV5-1 and TRBJ1-2 proteins standing in past its ends, gives the full variable domain KAGVTQTPRYLIKTRGQQVTLSCSPISGHRSVSWYQQTPGQGLQFLFEYFSETQRNKGNFPGRFSGRQFSNSRSEMNVSTLELGDSALYLCASSLDPTGDGYTFGSGTRLTVV.